The clone carrying this TCR beta chain was observed a handful of times. The data were taken from a study of T cells in Graves' hyperthyroidism and ophthalmopathy. The CDR3 covers 15 residues. V was shortened by 2 bases and J by 1 base, with 9 bases between the two germline ends. CDR1 is MNHEY, CDR2 SVGEGT, per germline. Amplified regions were TCR beta CDR3 sequences from RNA transcripts. The TCR CDR3 was amplified in a first-round RT-PCR using the HTBI primer set. Each CDR3 protein gets one entry after TCRdb re-called the multiplex PCR reads with MiXCR. The sample has approximately 300,000 distinct CDR3 sequences; about 18% are singletons. Diagnostic decisions used clinical symptoms, serum thyroxine and TRAb, thyroid ultrasound and orbital computed tomography.

The sequence derives from an older woman with Graves' ophthalmopathy. V and J are TRBV6-2 or TRBV6-3 and TRBJ1-5; D is undetermined. Specimen: blood. The CDR3 loop reads CASSYKSKSNQPQHF. The CDR3 nucleotides read TGTGCCAGCAGTTACAAGAGTAAGAGCAATCAGCCCCAGCATTTT.